Included here is one TCR beta chain sequence, with context. The record originates from a study of blood T cell repertoires in COVID-19. Study information: Sources were T cells, B-cell-depleted T cells, or PBMCs; the material itself was cDNA or gDNA.

The authors' processing: Estimation of nucleated cell counts relied on the amplification of reference gene primers. The repertoire was sequenced with immunoSEQ multiplex PCR; TCRdb's copy has only in-frame clones and lacks some. V and J calls and clone size are those listed in that table; D and trimming were worked out from the DNA. This sample has about 180,000 clones, with 60% to 80% found just once. Sequencing was done on a sample of peripheral blood. The receptor was derived from a woman in her 70s with acute or convalescent COVID-19.

The CDR3 protein is CASSMEIAGGTDTQYF. The CDR3, as DNA: TGTGCCAGTAGTATGGAAATAGCGGGAGGGACAGATACGCAGTATTTT. The J gene is TRBJ2-3, the V gene TRBV19; the match to TRBD2 covers 11 bases. V shed 3 bases and J 3 bases; nucleotides not matched to a gene: 5. Germline CDR1 is LNHDA and CDR2 is SQIVND (reference sequence). The CDR3 extends over 16 amino acids.